This T cell receptor (beta chain) was sequenced in a study of T-cell memory formation after mild COVID-19. This clonotype occurred a few times. Germline V lookup: CDR1 MNHEY, CDR2 SVGEGT. The CDR3 loop spans 10 amino acids. V lost 4 bases, J lost 8 bases, and 5 bases lay in between. Each CDR3 protein is one row after TCRdb ran MiXCR on the 5' RACE reads. The table lists hundreds of thousands of distinct CDR3 sequences, just over 15% of them singletons. The receptor's source is an adult woman who had mild COVID-19 (a few samples of this study predate the infection). Cell type and time point are not known. Sample: PBMCs or a T cell subset sorted from them (not recorded which). The chain links TRBV6-2 or TRBV6-3 to TRBJ1-2; D remains unclear. The CDR3 nucleotides are TGTGCCAGCAGTTGGATGGGCTACACCTTC. This encodes CASSWMGYTF.